The rows below give T cell receptor beta chains drawn from one sample of a study of spatial heterogeneity in lung cancer. TCRdb reprocessed the 5' RACE reads via MiXCR and lists one record per CDR3 protein. The sample carries 36,000 or so distinct CDR3 sequences, roughly 5% recorded once. The material was PBMCs, obtained at surgery. The receptors shown here come from a female donor with early-stage non-small cell lung cancer. The CDR3 runs from the conserved cysteine through the conserved F or W.

j_call v_call cdr3_aa
TRBJ2-3 TRBV19 CASSPTTSADTQYF
TRBJ2-3 TRBV20-1 CSARDLRGGREDTQYF
TRBJ2-7 TRBV29-1 CSARTDDYEQYF
TRBJ1-1 TRBV11-2 CASSLVSRPKGRGTEAFF
TRBJ2-3 TRBV5-1 CASSLWPPRNTDTQYF
TRBJ2-3 TRBV7-9 CASSLAGGAKDTQYF
TRBJ1-5 TRBV6-2/TRBV6-3 CASSRAGGNQPQHF
TRBJ1-1 TRBV28 CASSLSRAGAMNTEAFF
TRBJ2-5 TRBV7-9 CASSLFSDILGQETQYF
TRBJ2-3 TRBV2 CASPGQSFNTQYF
TRBJ2-7 TRBV20-1 CSARDRSYEQYF
TRBJ1-2 TRBV12-3/TRBV12-4 CASSTDRGMGGYTF
TRBJ2-7 TRBV29-1 CSVTDYPSYEQYF
TRBJ1-1 TRBV12-5 CASGFYAGTEAFF
TRBJ2-1 TRBV10-3 CAISPTSGRSNEQFF
TRBJ2-2 TRBV7-2 CASSKEAGRAAGELFF
TRBJ2-2 TRBV5-4 CASSRGTTGELFF
TRBJ2-7 TRBV12-3/TRBV12-4 CASSRLAGGYEQYF
TRBJ2-5 TRBV7-2 CASSLAVGRGLVAQYF
TRBJ1-1 TRBV27 CASRLLNRGVTEAFF
TRBJ2-7 TRBV20-1 CSAPGQGSSYEQYF
TRBJ1-1 TRBV5-4 CASSFGRANTEAFF
TRBJ1-5 TRBV2 CASSGTIINQPQHF
TRBJ1-5 TRBV6-5 CASSRDRPFGQPQHF
TRBJ2-3 TRBV11-1 CASSLPFSHRTDTQYF
TRBJ2-5 TRBV5-1 CASSREGQETQYF
TRBJ2-6 TRBV5-4 CASSLVGSGVLTF
TRBJ2-7 TRBV6-1 CASSFSLTEQYF
TRBJ2-3 TRBV10-2 CASVERHPGTDTQYF
TRBJ1-2 TRBV5-4 CASSPQGGINYGYTF
TRBJ1-2 TRBV27 CASSLGPHQGYTF
TRBJ2-1 TRBV7-9 CASSLATSGYNEQFF
TRBJ2-7 TRBV27 CASSWSREHEQYF
TRBJ2-7 TRBV6-6 CASSPLGQGAPSHEQYF
TRBJ2-7 TRBV20-1 CSATWGLAVPNYEQYF
TRBJ2-3 TRBV10-3 CAISVGGGSPDTQYF
TRBJ1-6 TRBV4-1 CASSPLYTQALHF
TRBJ1-3 TRBV7-8 CASSLERFSGNTIYF
TRBJ2-5 TRBV7-3 CASSLSQRETQYF
TRBJ2-7 TRBV25-1 CASREGGPTYEQYF
TRBJ2-5 TRBV12-3/TRBV12-4 CASSSDSQETQYF